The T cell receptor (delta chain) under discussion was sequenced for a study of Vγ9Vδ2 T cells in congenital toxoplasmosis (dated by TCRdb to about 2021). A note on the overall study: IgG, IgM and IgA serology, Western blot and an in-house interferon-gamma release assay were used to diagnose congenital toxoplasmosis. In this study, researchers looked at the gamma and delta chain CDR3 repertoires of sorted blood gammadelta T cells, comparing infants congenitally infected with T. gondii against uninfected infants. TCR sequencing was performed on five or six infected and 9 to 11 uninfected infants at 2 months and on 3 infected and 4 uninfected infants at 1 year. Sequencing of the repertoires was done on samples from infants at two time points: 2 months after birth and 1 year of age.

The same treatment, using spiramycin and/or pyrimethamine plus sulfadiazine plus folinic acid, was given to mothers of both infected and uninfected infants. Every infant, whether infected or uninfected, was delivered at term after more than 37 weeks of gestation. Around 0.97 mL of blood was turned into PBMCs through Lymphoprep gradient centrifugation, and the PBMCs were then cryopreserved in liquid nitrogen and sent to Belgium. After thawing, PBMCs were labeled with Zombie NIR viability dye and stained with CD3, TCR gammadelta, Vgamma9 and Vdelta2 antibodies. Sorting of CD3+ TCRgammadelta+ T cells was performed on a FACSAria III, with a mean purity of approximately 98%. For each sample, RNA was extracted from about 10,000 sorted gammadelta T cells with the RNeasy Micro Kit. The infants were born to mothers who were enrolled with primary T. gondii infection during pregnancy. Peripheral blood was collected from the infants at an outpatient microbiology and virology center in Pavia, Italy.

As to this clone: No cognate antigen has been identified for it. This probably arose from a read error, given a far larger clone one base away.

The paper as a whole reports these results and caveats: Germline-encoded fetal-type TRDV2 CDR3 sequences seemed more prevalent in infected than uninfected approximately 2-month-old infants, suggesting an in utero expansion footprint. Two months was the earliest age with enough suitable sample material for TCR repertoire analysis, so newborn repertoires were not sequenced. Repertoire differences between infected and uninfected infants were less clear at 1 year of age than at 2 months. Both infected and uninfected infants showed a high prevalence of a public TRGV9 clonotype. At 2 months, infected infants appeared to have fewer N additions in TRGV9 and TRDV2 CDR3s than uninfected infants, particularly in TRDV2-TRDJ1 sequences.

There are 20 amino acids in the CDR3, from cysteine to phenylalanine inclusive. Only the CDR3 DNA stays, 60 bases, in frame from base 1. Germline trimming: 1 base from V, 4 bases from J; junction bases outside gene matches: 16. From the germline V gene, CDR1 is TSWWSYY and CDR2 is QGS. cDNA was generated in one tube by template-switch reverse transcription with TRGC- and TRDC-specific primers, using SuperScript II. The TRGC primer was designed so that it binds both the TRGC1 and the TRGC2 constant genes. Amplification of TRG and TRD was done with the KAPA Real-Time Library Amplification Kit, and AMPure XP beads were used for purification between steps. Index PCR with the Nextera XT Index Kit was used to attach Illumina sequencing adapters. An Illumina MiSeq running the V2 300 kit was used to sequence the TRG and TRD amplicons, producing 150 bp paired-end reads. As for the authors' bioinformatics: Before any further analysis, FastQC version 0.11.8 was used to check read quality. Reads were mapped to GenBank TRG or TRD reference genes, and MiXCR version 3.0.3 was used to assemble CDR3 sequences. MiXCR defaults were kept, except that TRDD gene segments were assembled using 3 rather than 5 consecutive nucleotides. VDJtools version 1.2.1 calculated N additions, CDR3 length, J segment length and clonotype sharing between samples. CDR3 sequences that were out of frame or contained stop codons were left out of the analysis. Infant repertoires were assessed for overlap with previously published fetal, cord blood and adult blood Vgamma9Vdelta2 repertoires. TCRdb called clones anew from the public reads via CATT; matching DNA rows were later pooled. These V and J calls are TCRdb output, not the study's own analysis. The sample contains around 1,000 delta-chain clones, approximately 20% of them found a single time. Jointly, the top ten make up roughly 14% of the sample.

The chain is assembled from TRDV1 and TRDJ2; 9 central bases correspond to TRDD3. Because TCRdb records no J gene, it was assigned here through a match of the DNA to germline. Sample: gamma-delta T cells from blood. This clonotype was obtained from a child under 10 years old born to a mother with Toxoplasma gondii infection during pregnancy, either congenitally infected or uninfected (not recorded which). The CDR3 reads CALGEPLHTGGTQTTAQLFF. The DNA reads TGTGCTCTTGGGGAACCCCTTCACACTGGGGGAACTCAGACGACAGCACAACTCTTCTTT.